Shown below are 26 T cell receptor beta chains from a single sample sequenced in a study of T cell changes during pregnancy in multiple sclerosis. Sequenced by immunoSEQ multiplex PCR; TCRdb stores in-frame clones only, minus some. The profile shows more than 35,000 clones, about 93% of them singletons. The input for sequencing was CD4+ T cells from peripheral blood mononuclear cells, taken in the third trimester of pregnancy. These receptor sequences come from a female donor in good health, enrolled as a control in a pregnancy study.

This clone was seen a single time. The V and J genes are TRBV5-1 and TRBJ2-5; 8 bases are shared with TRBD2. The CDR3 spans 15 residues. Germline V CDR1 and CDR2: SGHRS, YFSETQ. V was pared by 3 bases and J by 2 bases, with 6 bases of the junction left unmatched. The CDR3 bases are TGCGCCAGCAGCTCGGGGACTAGTGTGCAAGAGACCCAGTACTTC. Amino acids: CASSSGTSVQETQYF. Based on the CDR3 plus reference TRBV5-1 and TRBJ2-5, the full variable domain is KAGVTQTPRYLIKTRGQQVTLSCSPISGHRSVSWYQQTPGQGLQFLFEYFSETQRNKGNFPGRFSGRQFSNSRSEMNVSTLELGDSALYLCASSSGTSVQETQYFGPGTRLLVL.

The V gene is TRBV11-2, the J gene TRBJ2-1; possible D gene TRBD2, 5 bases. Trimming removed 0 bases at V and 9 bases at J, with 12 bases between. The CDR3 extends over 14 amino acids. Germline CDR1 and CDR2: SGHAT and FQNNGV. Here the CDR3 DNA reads TGTGCCAGCAGCTTAGACCCGGGAACTTCTGAGCAGTTCTTC. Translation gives CASSLDPGTSEQFF.

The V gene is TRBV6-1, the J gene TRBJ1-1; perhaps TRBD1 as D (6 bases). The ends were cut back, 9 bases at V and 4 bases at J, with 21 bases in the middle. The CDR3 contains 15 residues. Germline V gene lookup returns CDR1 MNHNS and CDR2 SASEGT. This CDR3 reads CASTRNKGDGTEAFF. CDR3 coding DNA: TGTGCCAGTACAAGGAACAAGGGGGACGGCACTGAAGCTTTCTTT.

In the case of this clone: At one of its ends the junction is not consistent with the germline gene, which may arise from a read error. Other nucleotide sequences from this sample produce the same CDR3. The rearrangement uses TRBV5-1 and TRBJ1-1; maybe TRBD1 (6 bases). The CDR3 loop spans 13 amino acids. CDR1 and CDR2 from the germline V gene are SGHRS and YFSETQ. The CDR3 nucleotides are TGCGCCAGCAGTTTGGACAGGAACACTGAAGCTTTCTTT. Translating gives CASSLDRNTEAFF.

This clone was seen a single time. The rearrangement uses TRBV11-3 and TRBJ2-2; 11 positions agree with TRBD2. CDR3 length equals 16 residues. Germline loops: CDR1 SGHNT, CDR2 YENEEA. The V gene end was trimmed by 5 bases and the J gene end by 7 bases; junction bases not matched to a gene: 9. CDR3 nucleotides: TGTGCCAGCAGCAACCTAGCGGGAGGAAGGGTCGGGGAGCTGTTTTTT. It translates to CASSNLAGGRVGELFF.

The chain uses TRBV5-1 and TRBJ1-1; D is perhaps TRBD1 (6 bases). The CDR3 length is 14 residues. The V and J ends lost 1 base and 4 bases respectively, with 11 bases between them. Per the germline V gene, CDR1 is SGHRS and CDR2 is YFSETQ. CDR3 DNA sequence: TGCGCCAGCAGCTTGCTGAGGGGGGGCACTGAAGCTTTCTTT. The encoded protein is CASSLLRGGTEAFF.

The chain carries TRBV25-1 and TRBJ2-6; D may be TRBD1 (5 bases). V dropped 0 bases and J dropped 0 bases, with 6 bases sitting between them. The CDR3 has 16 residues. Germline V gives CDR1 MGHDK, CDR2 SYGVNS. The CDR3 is CASSEYRGSGANVLTF. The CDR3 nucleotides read TGTGCCAGCAGTGAATATAGGGGCTCTGGGGCCAACGTCCTGACTTTC.

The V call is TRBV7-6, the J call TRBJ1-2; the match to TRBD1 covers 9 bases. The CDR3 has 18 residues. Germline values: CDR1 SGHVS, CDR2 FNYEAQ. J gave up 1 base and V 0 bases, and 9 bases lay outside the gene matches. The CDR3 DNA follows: TGTGCCAGCAGCTTAGCTGGGACAGGGTCCATATATAACTATGGCTACACCTTC. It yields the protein CASSLAGTGSIYNYGYTF.

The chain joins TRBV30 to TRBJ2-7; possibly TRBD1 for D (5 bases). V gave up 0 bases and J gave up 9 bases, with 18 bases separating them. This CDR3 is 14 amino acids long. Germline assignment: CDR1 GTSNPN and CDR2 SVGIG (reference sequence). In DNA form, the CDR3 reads TGTGCCTGGAGTGTACAGGCAGGTGCCGCCCCGCAGTACTTC. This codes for CAWSVQAGAAPQYF.

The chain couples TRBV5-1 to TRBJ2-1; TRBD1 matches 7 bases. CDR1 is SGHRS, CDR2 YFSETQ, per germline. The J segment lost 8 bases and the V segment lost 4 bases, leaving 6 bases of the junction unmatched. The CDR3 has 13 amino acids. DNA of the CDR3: TGCGCCAGCAGCCTACAGGGGTTGGATGAGCAGTTCTTC. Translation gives CASSLQGLDEQFF. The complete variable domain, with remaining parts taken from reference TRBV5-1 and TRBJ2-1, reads KAGVTQTPRYLIKTRGQQVTLSCSPISGHRSVSWYQQTPGQGLQFLFEYFSETQRNKGNFPGRFSGRQFSNSRSEMNVSTLELGDSALYLCASSLQGLDEQFFGPGTRLTVL.

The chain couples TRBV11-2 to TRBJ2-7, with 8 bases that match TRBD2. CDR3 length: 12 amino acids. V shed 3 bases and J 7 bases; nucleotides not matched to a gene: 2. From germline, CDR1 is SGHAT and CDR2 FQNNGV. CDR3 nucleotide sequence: TGTGCCAGCAGCTTCCCGGGAGGGGAGCAGTACTTC. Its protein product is CASSFPGGEQYF.

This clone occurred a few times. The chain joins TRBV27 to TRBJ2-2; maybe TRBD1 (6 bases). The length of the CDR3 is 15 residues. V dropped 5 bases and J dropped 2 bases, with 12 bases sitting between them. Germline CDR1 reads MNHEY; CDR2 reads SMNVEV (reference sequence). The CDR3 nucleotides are TGTGCCAGCAGTGGATACAGGGACAACACCGGGGAGCTGTTTTTT. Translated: CASSGYRDNTGELFF.

CDR3 sequence (DNA): TGTGCCAGCAGTTTCAGCCTTCAGGGCTTGACCTACGAGCAGTACTTC. Encoded protein: CASSFSLQGLTYEQYF. V usage is TRBV28 and J usage is TRBJ2-7; a weak D match, TRBD1 (5 bases). V shed 3 bases and J shed 2 bases, with 17 bases lying between them. The CDR3 spans 16 residues. Germline V CDR1 and CDR2: MDHEN, SYDVKM.

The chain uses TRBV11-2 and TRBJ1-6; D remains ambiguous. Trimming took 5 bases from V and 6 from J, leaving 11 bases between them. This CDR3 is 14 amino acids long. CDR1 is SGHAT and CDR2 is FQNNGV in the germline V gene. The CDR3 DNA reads TGTGCCAGCAGCCGCTTCGCGGGTAATTCACCCCTCCACTTT. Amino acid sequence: CASSRFAGNSPLHF. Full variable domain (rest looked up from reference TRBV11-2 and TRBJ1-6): EAGVAQSPRYKIIEKRQSVAFWCNPISGHATLYWYQQILGQGPKLLIQFQNNGVVDDSQLPKDRFSAERLKGVDSTLKIQPAKLEDSAVYLCASSRFAGNSPLHFGNGTRLTVT.

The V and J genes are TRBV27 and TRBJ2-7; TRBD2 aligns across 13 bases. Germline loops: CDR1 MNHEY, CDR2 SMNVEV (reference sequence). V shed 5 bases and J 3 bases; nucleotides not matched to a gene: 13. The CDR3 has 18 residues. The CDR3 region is CASSPWTSGRKWVYEQYF. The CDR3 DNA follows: TGTGCCAGCAGTCCGTGGACTAGCGGGAGAAAGTGGGTCTACGAGCAGTACTTC.

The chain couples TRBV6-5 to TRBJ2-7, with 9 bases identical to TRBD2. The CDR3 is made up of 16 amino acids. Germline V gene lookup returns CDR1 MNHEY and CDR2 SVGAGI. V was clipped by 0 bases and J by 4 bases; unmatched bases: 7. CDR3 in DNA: TGTGCCAGCAGTTACTCGTTAATAGCGGGAGCTTACGAGCAGTACTTC. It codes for CASSYSLIAGAYEQYF.

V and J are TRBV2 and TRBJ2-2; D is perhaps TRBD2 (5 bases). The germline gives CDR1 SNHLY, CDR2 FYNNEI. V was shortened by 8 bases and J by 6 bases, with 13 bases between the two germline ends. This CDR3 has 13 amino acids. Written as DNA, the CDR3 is TGTGCCAGCCGATCGGACTTGGCCGGGGAGCTGTTTTTT. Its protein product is CASRSDLAGELFF.

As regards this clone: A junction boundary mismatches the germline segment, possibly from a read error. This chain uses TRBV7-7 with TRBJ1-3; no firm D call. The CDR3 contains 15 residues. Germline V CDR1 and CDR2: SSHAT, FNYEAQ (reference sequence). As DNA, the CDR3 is TGTGCTAGCAGCTTATCAACAGACTCTGGAAACACCATATATTTT. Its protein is CASSLSTDSGNTIYF. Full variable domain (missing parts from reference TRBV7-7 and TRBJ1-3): GAGVSQSPRYKVTKRGQDVTLRCDPISSHATLYWYQQALGQGPEFLTYFNYEAQPDKSGLPSDRFSAERPEGSISTLTIQRTEQRDSAMYRCASSLSTDSGNTIYFGEGSWLTVV.

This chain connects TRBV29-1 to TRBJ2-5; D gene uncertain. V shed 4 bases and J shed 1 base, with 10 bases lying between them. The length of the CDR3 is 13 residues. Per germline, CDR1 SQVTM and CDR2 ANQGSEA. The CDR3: CSVASRLQETQYF. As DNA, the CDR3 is TGCAGCGTTGCGAGCCGCCTCCAAGAGACCCAGTACTTC.

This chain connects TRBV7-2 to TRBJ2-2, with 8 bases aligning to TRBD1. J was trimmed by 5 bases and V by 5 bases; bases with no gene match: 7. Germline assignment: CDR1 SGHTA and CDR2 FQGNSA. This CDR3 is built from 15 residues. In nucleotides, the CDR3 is TGTGCCAGCAGCATCGGACAGGGTAGGACCGGGGAGCTGTTTTTT. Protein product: CASSIGQGRTGELFF.

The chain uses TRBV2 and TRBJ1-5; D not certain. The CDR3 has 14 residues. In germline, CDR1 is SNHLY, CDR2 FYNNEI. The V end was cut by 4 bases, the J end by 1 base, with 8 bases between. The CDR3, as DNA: TGTGCCAGCAGTGCTGACATAAGCAATCAGCCCCAGCATTTT. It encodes CASSADISNQPQHF. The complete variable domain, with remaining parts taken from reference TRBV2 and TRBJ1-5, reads EPEVTQTPSHQVTQMGQEVILRCVPISNHLYFYWYRQILGQKVEFLVSFYNNEISEKSEIFDDQFSVERPDGSNFTLKIRSTKLEDSAMYFCASSADISNQPQHFGDGTRLSIL.

For the CDR3, the DNA is TGTGCCAGCAGCCCACGGGGGGGCTACACCTTC. Its protein product is CASSPRGGYTF. The chain recombines TRBV21-1 with TRBJ1-2. TRBV21-1 is classified as a pseudogene. This CDR3 region has 11 residues.

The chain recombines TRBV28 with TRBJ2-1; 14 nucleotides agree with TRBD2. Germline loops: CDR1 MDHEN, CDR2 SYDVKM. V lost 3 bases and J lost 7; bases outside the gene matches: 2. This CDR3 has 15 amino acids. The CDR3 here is CASSLGLAGVNEQFF. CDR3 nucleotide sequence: TGTGCCAGCAGTTTGGGACTAGCGGGAGTGAATGAGCAGTTCTTC.

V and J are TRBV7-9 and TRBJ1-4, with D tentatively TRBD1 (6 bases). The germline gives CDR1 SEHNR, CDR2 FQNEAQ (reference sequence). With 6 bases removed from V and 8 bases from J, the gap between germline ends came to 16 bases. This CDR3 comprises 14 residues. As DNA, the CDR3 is TGTGCCAGCAGATTACAGGGAGGCGACGAAAAACTGTTTTTT. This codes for CASRLQGGDEKLFF.

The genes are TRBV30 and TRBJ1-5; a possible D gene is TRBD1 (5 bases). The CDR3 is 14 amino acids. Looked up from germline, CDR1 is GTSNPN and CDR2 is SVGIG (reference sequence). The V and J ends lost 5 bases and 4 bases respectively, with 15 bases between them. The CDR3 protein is CAWGTGTRNQPQHF. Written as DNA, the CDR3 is TGTGCCTGGGGCACCGGGACTCGGAATCAGCCCCAGCATTTT.

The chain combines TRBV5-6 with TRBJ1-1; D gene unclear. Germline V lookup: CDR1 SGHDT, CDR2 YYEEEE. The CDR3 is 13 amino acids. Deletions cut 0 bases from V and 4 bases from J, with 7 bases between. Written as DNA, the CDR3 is TGTGCCAGCAGCTTGGTCCAGGCCACTGAAGCTTTCTTT. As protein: CASSLVQATEAFF.